This TCR beta chain was obtained from a study of identical twins. The study, taken as a whole, reports: For cord blood, abundant beta clonotypes had fewer insertions, unlike memory repertoires, which showed none. Models predicted less out-of-frame TCR alpha sharing in monozygotic twins than was found. Cross-sectional statistics underpinned the conclusions; the same donors were not followed.

From germline, CDR1 is SSHAT and CDR2 FNYEAQ (reference sequence). This CDR3 is 13 amino acids long. Template switching added a universal primer binding site, and final cDNA carried unique molecular identifiers. One entry per CDR3 protein, called by TCRdb with MiXCR from the 5' RACE reads. The sample holds around 960,000 distinct CDR3 sequences; 9% to 15% are singletons and the top ten take roughly 1.6%. As concerns this clonotype: Antigen unknown.

This same sample was also part of a study on yellow fever vaccine responses in identical twins.

V and J are TRBV7-7 and TRBJ2-2, with 8 bases matching TRBD1. This sequence was found in a woman in her late teens or twenties in good health. The sample taken for sequencing was PBMCs. CDR3 region: CATQDRATGELFF. The CDR3 region has the DNA TGTGCGACCCAGGACAGGGCCACCGGGGAGCTGTTTTTT.